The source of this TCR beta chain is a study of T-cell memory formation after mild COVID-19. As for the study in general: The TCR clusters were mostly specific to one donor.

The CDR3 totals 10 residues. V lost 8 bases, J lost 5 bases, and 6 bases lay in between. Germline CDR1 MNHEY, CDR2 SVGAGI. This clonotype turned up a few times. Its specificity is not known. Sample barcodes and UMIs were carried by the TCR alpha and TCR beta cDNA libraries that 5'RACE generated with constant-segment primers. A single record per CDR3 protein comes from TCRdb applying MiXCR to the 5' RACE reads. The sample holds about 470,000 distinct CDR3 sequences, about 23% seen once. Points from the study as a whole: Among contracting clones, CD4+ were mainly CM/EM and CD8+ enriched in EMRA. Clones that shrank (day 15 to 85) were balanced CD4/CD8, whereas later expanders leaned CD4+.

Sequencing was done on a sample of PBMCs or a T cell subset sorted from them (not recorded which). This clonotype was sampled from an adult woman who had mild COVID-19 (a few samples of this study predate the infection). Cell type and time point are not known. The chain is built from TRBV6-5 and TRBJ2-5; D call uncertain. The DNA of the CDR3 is TGTGCCAGCGGATTGGAGACCCAGTACTTC. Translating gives CASGLETQYF.